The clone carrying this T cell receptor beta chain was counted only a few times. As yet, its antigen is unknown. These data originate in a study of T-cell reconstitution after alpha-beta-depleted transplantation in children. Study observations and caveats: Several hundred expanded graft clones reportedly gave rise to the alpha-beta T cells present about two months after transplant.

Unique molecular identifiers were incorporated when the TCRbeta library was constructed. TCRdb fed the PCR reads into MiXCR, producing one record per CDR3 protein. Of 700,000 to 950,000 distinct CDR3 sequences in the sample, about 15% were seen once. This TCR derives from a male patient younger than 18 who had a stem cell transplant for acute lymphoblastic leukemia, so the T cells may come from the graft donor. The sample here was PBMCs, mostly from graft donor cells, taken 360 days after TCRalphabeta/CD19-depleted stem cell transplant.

The CDR3 sequence is CASSQDEAAWLYNEQFF. As DNA, the CDR3 is TGTGCCAGCAGCCAAGACGAGGCCGCTTGGCTTTACAATGAGCAGTTCTTC. The chain employs TRBV4-2 and TRBJ2-1; D gene unclear. The V gene's germline CDR1 is LGHNA and CDR2 YNFKEQ. The CDR3 is 17 residues long. Trimming removed 0 bases from V and 4 bases from J, with 16 bases in between.